This T cell receptor beta chain appears in the sequencing data of a study of T cell responses to AZD1222 COVID-19 vaccine. The study's findings and limits: Just a handful of AZD1222 recipients were seropositive at baseline.

Data came from immunoSEQ multiplex PCR; TCRdb stores just in-frame clones and leaves some out. The data show fewer than 120,000 clones, with 80% to 90% seen just once and roughly 15% held by the top ten. Remarks on this clone: Its matching antigen is unknown.

With V trimmed by 5 bases and J by 2 bases, 10 bases remained unmatched. The length of the CDR3 is 16 residues. The germline CDR1 and CDR2 sequences are MDHEN and SYDVKM. The sequence was obtained from an adult who received the AZD1222 COVID-19 vaccine. The rearrangement uses TRBV28 and TRBJ2-3; 7 bases are a match to TRBD2. Sequences were derived from peripheral blood, sampled 28 days after the second AZD1222 dose. In DNA, the CDR3 is TGTGCCAGCAGTCCGCCTGGGGGGGGTTTCACAGATACGCAGTATTTT. It specifies CASSPPGGGFTDTQYF. Looking up the rest from reference TRBV28 and TRBJ2-3 gives the full variable domain: DVKVTQSSRYLVKRTGEKVFLECVQDMDHENMFWYRQDPGLGLRLIYFSYDVKMKEKGDIPEGYSVSREKKERFSLILESASTNQTSMYLCASSPPGGGFTDTQYFGPGTRLTVL.